This T cell receptor beta chain originates from a study of T-cell memory formation after mild COVID-19. Researchers used 5'RACE with constant-segment primers to make TCR alpha and TCR beta cDNA libraries that carry sample barcodes and UMIs. TCRdb redid the calling of the 5' RACE reads with MiXCR, one entry per CDR3 protein. The sample carries some 57,000 distinct CDR3 sequences, 9% to 15% recorded once. The V gene end was trimmed by 1 base and the J gene end by 7 bases; junction bases not matched to a gene: 3. This CDR3 comprises 14 residues. Germline V gene lookup returns CDR1 SGHVS and CDR2 FQNEAQ. Points on this clonotype: Its antigen is still unknown.

General study points: Second-wave clones reaching peak frequency on day 37 lacked confirmed SARS-CoV-2 specificity. Some clones that responded turned up in pre-infection memory, which suggests that cross-reactive memory joined in. Day 15 to 85 contractors were CD4/CD8 balanced; later expanders leaned CD4+.

The sample was PBMCs or a T cell subset sorted from them (not recorded which). This TCR was sampled from a man between 18 and 35 years old who had mild COVID-19 (a few samples of this study predate the infection). Cell type and time point are not known. The chain joins TRBV7-8 to TRBJ1-4; 7 positions match TRBD1. The CDR3 DNA reads as TGTGCCAGCAGCTTAGGACAGGGATTTGAAAAACTGTTTTTT. It codes for CASSLGQGFEKLFF.